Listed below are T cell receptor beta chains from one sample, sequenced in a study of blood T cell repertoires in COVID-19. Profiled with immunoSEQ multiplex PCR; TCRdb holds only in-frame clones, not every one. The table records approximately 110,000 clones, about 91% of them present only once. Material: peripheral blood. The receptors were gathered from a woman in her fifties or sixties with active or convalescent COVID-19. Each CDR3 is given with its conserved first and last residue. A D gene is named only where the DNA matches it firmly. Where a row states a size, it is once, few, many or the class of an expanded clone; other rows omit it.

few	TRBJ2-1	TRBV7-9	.	TGTGCCAGCAGCCGGGACTCCGAGCAGTTCTTC	CASSRDSEQFF
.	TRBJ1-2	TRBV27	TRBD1	TGTGCCAGCAGTTTATCTACAGGGGGCTCCTATGGCTACACCTTC	CASSLSTGGSYGYTF
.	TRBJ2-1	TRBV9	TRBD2	TGTGCCAGCAGCGTAGGGGCCGGGAGGGCCTCTCATGAGCAGTTCTTC	CASSVGAGRASHEQFF
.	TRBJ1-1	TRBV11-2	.	TGTGCCAGCAGCTTCCCCAGGGGCCTTAACACTGAAGCTTTCTTT	CASSFPRGLNTEAFF
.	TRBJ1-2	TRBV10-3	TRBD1	TGTGCCATCGAGGGCTCTGGACAGGGGAACGATGGCTACACCTTC	CAIEGSGQGNDGYTF
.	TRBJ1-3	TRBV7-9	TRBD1	TGTGCCAGCAGCCCGACAGGGGATGGAAACACCATATATTTT	CASSPTGDGNTIYF
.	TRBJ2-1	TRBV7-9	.	TGTGCCAGCAGCCCGAGGTACAATGAGCAGTTCTTC	CASSPRYNEQFF
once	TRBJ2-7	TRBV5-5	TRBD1	TGTGCCAGCAGCTGGGGGAACAGGGGGCTGAGGGAGCAGTACTTC	CASSWGNRGLREQYF
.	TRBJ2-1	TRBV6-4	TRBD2	TGTGCCAGCAGTGACTCCGGGGGGGAGTCAGGCGGTGAGCAGTTCTTC	CASSDSGGESGGEQFF
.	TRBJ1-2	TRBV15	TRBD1	TGTGCCACCAGCAGGGACAGGGACTATGGCTACACCTTC	CATSRDRDYGYTF
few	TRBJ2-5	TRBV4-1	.	TGCGCCAGCAGCCAAACAGGAGTTACTCTTCAAGAGACCCAGTACTTC	CASSQTGVTLQETQYF
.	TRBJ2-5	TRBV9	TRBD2	TGTGCCAGCAGCGTAGCCCTAGCGGGGAGAGAGACCCAGTACTTC	CASSVALAGRETQYF
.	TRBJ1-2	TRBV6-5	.	TGTGCCAGCACAACCCGGACTGCTAACTATGGCTACACCTTC	CASTTRTANYGYTF
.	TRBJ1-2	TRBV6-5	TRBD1	TGTGCCAGCAGTAGGACAGGGATTAACTATGGCTACACCTTC	CASSRTGINYGYTF
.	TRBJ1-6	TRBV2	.	TGTGCCAGCAGAGTCGGGAGCTCCTATAATTCACCCCTCCACTTT	CASRVGSSYNSPLHF
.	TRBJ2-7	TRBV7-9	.	TGTGCCACCGTGACCGGGCGGGACGTGGAGCAGTACTTC	CATVTGRDVEQYF
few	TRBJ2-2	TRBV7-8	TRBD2	TGTGCCAGCAGCTTAAGACTAGCGGGAGGACGGAACCCCGGGGAGCTGTTTTTT	CASSLRLAGGRNPGELFF
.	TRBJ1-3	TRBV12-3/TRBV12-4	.	TGTGCCAGCAGTCGAGGACAACCAAACACCATATATTTT	CASSRGQPNTIYF
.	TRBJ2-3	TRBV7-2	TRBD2	TGTGCCAGCAGCCCCAGGTGGCGGGAGGTCGCAGATACGCAGTATTTT	CASSPRWREVADTQYF
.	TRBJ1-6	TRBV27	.	TGTGCCAGCAGTTTTGGACTAGACTCACCCCTCCACTTT	CASSFGLDSPLHF
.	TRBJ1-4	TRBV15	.	TGTGCCACCAGCAGAGTAGGGGCTAATGAAAAACTGTTTTTT	CATSRVGANEKLFF
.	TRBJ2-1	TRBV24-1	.	TGTGCCACCAGTCGCCGGTCTTCTGCGCGGGGCAATGAGCAGTTCTTC	CATSRRSSARGNEQFF
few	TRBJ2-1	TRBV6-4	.	TGTGCCAGCAGCGAACAGGTTGAAGGGTACAATGAGCAGTTCTTC	CASSEQVEGYNEQFF
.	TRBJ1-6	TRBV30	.	TGTGCCTGGAGTGTACCGGGGAACAATTCACCCCTCCACTTT	CAWSVPGNNSPLHF
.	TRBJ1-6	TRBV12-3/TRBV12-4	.	TGTGCCAGCAGGGGCAGGCGAATCCACTTT	CASRGRRIHF
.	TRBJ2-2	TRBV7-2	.	TGTGCCAGCAGCTTATCGGTTTCCGGGGAGCTGTTTTTT	CASSLSVSGELFF
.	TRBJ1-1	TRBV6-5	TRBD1	TGTGCCAGCCGTAGGCTTGCAGGGGGCACTGAAGCTTTCTTT	CASRRLAGGTEAFF
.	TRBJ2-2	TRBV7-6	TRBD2	TGTGCCAGCAGCACTGGACTAGCGGGAGTTGCCGGGGAGCTGTTTTTT	CASSTGLAGVAGELFF
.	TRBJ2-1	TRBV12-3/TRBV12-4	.	TGTGCCAGCAGTTTCCTCCTAGGGGGTGAGCAGTTCTTC	CASSFLLGGEQFF
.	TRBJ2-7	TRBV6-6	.	TGTGCCAGCAGCTCTGGCGGGAAAGGAGCCTACGAGCAGTACTTC	CASSSGGKGAYEQYF
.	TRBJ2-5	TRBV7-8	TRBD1	TGTGCCAGCAGCCCGGGACAGGGGGCTCCCGGGGAGACCCAGTACTTC	CASSPGQGAPGETQYF
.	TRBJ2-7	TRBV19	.	TGTGCCAGTAAGGGTGGGACAAGTACCTACGAGCAGTACTTC	CASKGGTSTYEQYF
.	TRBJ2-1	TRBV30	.	TGTGCCTGGATTCGTATGACTACCGACAATGAGCAGTTCTTC	CAWIRMTTDNEQFF
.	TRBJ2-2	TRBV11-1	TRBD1	TGTGCCAGCAGCAGACAGGGTTTAAACACCGGGGAGCTGTTTTTT	CASSRQGLNTGELFF
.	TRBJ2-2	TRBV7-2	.	TGTGCCAGCAGCGTACAGGACACCGGGGAGCTGTTTTTT	CASSVQDTGELFF
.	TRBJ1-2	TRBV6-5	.	TGTGCCTGTGGGCGGGGTGTGAGGGATGGCTACACCTTC	CACGRGVRDGYTF
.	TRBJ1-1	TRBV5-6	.	TGTGCCAGCAGCGGCCGGGGGTGGATTAGGGACACTGAAGCTTTCTTT	CASSGRGWIRDTEAFF
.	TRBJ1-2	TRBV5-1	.	TGCGCCAGCAGCTTATACCAGGGGTCTAACTATGGCTACACCTTC	CASSLYQGSNYGYTF
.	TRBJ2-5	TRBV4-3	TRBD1	TGCGCCAGCAGCCAAGGGGACAGGGATCAAGAGACCCAGTACTTC	CASSQGDRDQETQYF
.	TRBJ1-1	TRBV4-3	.	TGCGCCAGACGAGTTCAGGGTGAAGCTTTCTTT	CARRVQGEAFF
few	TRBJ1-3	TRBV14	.	TGTGCCAGCAGCCAAGATAGGAGGGACCCTGGAAACACCATATATTTT	CASSQDRRDPGNTIYF
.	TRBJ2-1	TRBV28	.	TGTGCCAGCAGGCGAAGTAATGAGCAGTTCTTC	CASRRSNEQFF
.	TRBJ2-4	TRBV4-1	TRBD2	TGCGCCAGCAGCCCTACAAGGGAGGGCAAAAACATTCAGTACTTC	CASSPTREGKNIQYF
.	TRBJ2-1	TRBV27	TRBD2	TGTGCCAGCAGTCCCCTAGCGGGAGTCGCCTACAATGAGCAGTTCTTC	CASSPLAGVAYNEQFF
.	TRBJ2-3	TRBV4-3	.	TGCGCCAGCAGCCAAGAGTCGACGGGATCTAGCACAGATACGCAGTATTTT	CASSQESTGSSTDTQYF
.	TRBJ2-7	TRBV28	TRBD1	TGTGCCAGCAGCACCCGGGGACAGGGGAGCTCCTACGAGCAGTACTTC	CASSTRGQGSSYEQYF
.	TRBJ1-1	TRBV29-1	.	TGCAGCGTTGGAAAACCGGGAACTGAAGCTTTCTTT	CSVGKPGTEAFF
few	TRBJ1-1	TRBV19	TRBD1	TGTGCCAGTAGTCTACAGGGGCAGTACACTGAAGCTTTCTTT	CASSLQGQYTEAFF
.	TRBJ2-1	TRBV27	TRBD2	TGTGCCAGCAGTAGGTCCCTAGCGGCGAAAAATGAGCAGTTCTTC	CASSRSLAAKNEQFF
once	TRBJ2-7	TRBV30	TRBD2	TGTGCCTGGAGGTTGGCGGGAGATGGCTACGAGCAGTACTTC	CAWRLAGDGYEQYF
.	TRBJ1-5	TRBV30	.	TGTGCCTGGAGTGTAATGGGTTCGGGGGTACGGCCCCAGCATTTT	CAWSVMGSGVRPQHF
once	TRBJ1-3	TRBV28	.	TGTGCCAGCAGTCCACAGGGCATGGGTAACACCATATATTTT	CASSPQGMGNTIYF
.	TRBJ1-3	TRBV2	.	TGTGCCAGCAGTGAAGGGAGGGTCACTGGAAACACCATATATTTT	CASSEGRVTGNTIYF
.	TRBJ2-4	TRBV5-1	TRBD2	TGCGCCAGCACAGCGTCTAGCGGGTGGGTCAAAAACATTCAGTACTTC	CASTASSGWVKNIQYF
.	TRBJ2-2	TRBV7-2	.	TGTGCCAGCAGCTTAGATCGGGGGAACACCGGGGAGCTGTTTTTT	CASSLDRGNTGELFF
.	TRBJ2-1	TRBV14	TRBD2	TGTGCCAGCAGCCAAGAGCCAGGTAGCGGGAGTAATGAGCAGTTCTTC	CASSQEPGSGSNEQFF
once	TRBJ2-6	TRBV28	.	TGTGCCAGCAGTTCATCAGCGATCCCCCGCACTGGGGCCAACGTCCTGACTTTC	CASSSSAIPRTGANVLTF
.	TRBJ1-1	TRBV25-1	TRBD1	TGTGCCAGCAAACAGGGGGTCGGGACTGAAGCTTTCTTT	CASKQGVGTEAFF
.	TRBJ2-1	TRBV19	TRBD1	TGTGCCAGTACCTATAGGACAGGGGGCCTTGATGAGCAGTTCTTC	CASTYRTGGLDEQFF